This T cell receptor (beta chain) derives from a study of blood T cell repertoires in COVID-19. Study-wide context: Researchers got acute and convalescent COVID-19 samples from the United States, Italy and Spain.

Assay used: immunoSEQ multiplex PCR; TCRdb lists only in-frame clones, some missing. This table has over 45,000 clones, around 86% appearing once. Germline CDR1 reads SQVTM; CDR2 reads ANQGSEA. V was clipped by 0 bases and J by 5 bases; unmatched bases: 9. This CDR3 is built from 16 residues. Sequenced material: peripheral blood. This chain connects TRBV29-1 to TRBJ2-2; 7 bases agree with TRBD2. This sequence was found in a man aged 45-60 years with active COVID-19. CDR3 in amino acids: CSVEEGVSGATGELFF. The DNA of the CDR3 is TGCAGCGTTGAAGAAGGCGTGAGCGGGGCTACCGGGGAGCTGTTTTTT.